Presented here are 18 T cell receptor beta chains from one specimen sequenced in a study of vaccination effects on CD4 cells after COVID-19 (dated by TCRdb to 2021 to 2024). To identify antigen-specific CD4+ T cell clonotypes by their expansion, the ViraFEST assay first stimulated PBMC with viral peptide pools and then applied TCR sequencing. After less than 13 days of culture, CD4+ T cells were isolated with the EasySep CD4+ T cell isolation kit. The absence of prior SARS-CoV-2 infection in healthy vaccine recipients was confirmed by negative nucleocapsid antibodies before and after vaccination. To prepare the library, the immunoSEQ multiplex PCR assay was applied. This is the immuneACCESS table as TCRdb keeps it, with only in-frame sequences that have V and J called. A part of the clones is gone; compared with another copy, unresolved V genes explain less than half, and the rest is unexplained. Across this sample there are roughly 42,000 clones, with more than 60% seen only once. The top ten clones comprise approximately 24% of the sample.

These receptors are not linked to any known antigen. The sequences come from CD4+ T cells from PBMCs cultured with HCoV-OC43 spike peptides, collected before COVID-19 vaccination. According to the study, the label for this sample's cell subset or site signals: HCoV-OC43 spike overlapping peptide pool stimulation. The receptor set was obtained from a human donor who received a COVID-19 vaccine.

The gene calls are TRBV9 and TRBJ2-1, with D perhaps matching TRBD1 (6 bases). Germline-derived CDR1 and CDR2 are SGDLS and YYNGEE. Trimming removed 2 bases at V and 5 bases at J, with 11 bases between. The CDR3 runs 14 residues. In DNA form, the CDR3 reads TGTGCCAGCAGCGTCTTACAGGGCAACAATGAGCAGTTCTTC. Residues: CASSVLQGNNEQFF.

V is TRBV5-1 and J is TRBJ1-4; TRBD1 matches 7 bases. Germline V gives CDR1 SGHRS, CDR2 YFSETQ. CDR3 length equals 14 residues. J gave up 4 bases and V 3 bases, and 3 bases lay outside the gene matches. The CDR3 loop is CASSSGQVNEKLFF. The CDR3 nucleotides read TGCGCCAGCAGCTCAGGACAGGTTAATGAAAAACTGTTTTTT.

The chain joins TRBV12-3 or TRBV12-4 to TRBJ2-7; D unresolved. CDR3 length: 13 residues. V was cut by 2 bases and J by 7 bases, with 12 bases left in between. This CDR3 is CASSLKSGGEQYF. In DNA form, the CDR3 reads TGTGCCAGCAGTTTAAAGTCAGGTGGGGAGCAGTACTTC.

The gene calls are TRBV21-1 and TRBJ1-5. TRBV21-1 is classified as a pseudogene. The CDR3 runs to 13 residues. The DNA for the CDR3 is TGTGCCAGCAGCAAAGAATACCGGCAGCCCCAGCATTTT. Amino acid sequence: CASSKEYRQPQHF.

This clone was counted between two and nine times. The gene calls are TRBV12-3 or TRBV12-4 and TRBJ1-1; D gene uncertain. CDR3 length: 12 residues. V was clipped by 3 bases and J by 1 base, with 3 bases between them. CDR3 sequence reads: CASSLGNTEAFF. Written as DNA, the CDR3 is TGTGCCAGCAGTTTGGGGAACACTGAAGCTTTCTTT.

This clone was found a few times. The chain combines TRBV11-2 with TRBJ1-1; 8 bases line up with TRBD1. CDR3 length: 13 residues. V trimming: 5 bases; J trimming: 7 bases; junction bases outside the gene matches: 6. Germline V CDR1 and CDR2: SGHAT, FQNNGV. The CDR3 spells CASSPRQGLEAFF. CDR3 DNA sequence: TGTGCCAGCAGCCCTCGACAGGGGCTTGAAGCTTTCTTT.

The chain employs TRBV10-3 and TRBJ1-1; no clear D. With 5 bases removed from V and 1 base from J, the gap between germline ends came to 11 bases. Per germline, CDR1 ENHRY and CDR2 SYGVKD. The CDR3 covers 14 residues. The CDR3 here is CAISLAGANTEAFF. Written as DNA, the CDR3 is TGTGCCATCAGTTTGGCGGGAGCGAACACTGAAGCTTTCTTT.

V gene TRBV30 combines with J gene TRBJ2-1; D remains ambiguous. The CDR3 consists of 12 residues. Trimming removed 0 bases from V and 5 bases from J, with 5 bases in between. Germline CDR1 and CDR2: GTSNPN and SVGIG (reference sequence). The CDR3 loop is CAWSVLHNEQFF. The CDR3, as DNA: TGTGCCTGGAGTGTACTCCACAATGAGCAGTTCTTC. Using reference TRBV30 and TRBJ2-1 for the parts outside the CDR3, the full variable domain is SQTIHQWPATLVQPVGSPLSLECTVEGTSNPNLYWYRQAAGRGLQLLFYSVGIGQISSEVPQNLSASRPQDRQFILSSKKLLLSDSGFYLCAWSVLHNEQFFGPGTRLTVL.

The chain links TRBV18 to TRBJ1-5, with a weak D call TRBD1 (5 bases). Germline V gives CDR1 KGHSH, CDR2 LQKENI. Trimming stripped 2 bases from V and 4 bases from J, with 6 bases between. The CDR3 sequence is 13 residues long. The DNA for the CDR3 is TGTGCCAGCTCACCAGGGGGGAATCAGCCCCAGCATTTT. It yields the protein CASSPGGNQPQHF. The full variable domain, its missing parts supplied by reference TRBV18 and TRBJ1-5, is NAGVMQNPRHLVRRRGQEARLRCSPMKGHSHVYWYRQLPEEGLKFMVYLQKENIIDESGMPKERFSAEFPKEGPSILRIQQVVRGDSAAYFCASSPGGNQPQHFGDGTRLSIL.

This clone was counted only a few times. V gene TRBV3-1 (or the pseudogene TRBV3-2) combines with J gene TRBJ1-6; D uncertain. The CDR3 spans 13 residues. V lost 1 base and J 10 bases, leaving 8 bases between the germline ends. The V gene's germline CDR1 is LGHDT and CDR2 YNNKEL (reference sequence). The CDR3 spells CASSQGGRSPLHF. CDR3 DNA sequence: TGTGCCAGCAGCCAAGGGGGTCGGTCACCCCTCCACTTT.

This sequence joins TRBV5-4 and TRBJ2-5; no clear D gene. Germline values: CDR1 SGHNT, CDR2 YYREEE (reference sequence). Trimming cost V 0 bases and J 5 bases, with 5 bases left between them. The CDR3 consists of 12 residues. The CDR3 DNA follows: TGTGCCAGCAGCTTGGCTTTTGAGACCCAGTACTTC. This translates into CASSLAFETQYF.

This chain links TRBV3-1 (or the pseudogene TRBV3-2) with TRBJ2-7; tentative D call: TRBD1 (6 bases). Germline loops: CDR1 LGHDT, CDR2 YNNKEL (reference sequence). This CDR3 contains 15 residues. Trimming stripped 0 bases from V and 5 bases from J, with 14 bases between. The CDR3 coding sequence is TGTGCCAGCAGCCAAGACAACAGGGCAGGGGACGAGCAGTACTTC. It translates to CASSQDNRAGDEQYF.

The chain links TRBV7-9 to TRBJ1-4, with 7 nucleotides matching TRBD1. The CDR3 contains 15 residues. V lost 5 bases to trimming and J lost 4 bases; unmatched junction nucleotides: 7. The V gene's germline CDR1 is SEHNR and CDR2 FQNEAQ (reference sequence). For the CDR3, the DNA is TGTGCCAGCAGCGCTCTGGGGACAGATAATGAAAAACTGTTTTTT. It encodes CASSALGTDNEKLFF.

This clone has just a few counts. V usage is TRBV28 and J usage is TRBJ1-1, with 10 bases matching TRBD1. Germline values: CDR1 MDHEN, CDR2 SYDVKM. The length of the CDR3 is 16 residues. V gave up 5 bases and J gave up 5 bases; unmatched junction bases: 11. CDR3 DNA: TGTGCCAGCAGTCCCTCCGGGACAGGGGAAGGAACTGAAGCTTTCTTT. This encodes CASSPSGTGEGTEAFF.

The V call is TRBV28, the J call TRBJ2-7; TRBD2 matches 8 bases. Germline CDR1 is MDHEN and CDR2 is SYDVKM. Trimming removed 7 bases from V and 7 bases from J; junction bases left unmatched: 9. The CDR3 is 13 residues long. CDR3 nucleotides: TGTGCCAGCACCGAAGCGGGAGTGCGGGAGCAGTACTTC. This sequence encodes CASTEAGVREQYF.

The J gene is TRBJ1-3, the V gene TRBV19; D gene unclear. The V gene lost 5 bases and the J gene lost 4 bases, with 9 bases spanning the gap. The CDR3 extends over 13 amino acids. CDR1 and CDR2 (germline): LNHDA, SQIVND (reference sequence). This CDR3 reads CASSLRSGNTIYF. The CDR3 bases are TGTGCCAGTAGTCTTCGGTCCGGAAACACCATATATTTT.

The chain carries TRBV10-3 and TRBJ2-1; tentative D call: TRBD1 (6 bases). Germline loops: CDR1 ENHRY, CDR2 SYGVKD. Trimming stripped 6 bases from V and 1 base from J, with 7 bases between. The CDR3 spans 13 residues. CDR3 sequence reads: CAIRGQSYNEQFF. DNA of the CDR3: TGTGCCATCAGAGGACAGTCCTACAATGAGCAGTTCTTC.

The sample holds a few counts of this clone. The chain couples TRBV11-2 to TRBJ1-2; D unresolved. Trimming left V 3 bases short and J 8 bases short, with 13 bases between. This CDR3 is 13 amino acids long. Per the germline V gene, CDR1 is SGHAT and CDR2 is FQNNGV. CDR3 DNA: TGTGCCAGCAGCTTGGAAGGGCTGGGGGGCTACACCTTC. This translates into CASSLEGLGGYTF.